Listed below are T cell receptor beta chains from one sample, sequenced in a study of CXCR3-negative and CXCR3-positive naive CD8 T cells. TCRdb re-analyzed the 5' RACE reads; it lists each CDR3 protein once, without DNA. The table for this sample gives 90,000 to 100,000 distinct CDR3 sequences. Material for sequencing was naive CXCR3- CD8+ T cells from blood. These receptors all stem from a human donor in good health. Some clones in this sample may be carry-over from other donors' samples. The CDR3 runs from the conserved cysteine through the conserved F or W.

j_gene	v_gene	len	CDR3aa
TRBJ2-4	TRBV4-3	15	CASSQDVTGKNIQYF
TRBJ1-2	TRBV4-2	16	CASSQEGQGGNYGYTF
TRBJ2-7	TRBV7-9	16	CASSKRGRDGSYEQYF
TRBJ2-2	TRBV6-6	14	CASNKRQNTGELFF
TRBJ1-5	TRBV28	14	CASSPSQGNQPQHF
TRBJ2-1	TRBV7-9	15	CASSPTGINYNEQFF
TRBJ2-2	TRBV5-1	15	CASSLGFRNTGELFF
TRBJ2-5	TRBV28	14	CASTPRGGLETQYF
TRBJ1-2	TRBV25-1	13	CASSGGISFGYTF
TRBJ2-3	TRBV7-9	20	CASSLWQGVRLATSTDTQYF
TRBJ2-5	TRBV28	14	CASSKNRGQETQYF
TRBJ2-1	TRBV12-3/TRBV12-4	13	CASSLVYYNEQFF
TRBJ2-2	TRBV6-1	15	CASSVQGTNTGELFF
TRBJ1-6	TRBV28	15	CASSSTGALDSPLHF
TRBJ2-7	TRBV6-5	14	CASNPGLQSYEQYF
TRBJ1-2	TRBV6-1	12	CASRRENYGYTF
TRBJ1-2	TRBV12-5	14	CASGLPGTDYGYTF
TRBJ2-1	TRBV29-1	11	CSVEGNNEQFF
TRBJ2-7	TRBV7-2	15	CASSLAASGSYEQYF